A selection of T cell receptor beta chains follows, all from one sample in a study of CD8 T cells in Susac syndrome. From the immunoSEQ multiplex PCR reads, TCRdb called clonotypes with MiXCR, one entry per CDR3 protein. The sample carries around 200,000 distinct CDR3 sequences, around 95% recorded once. Material: CD4+ T cells from PBMCs. These receptors all come from a human donor with multiple sclerosis. The conserved cysteine and the conserved F or W are not part of the CDR3 here.

TRBJ2-6	TRBV6-6	ASTPLGTGANVLT
TRBJ2-6	TRBV6-5	ASSYGRISGANVLT
TRBJ1-5	TRBV20-1	SASRGDRGNQPQH
TRBJ2-1	TRBV6-2/TRBV6-3	ASSYSGDEQF
TRBJ1-1	TRBV30	AWAQNTEAF
TRBJ2-3	TRBV18	ASSPSTDTQY
TRBJ2-1	TRBV7-9	ASTLGVSYNEQF
TRBJ1-5	TRBV3-1	ASSQDLQPQH
TRBJ2-5	TRBV2	ATSSGEAETQY
TRBJ1-1	TRBV27	ASSLIRNTEAF
TRBJ1-4	TRBV12-3/TRBV12-4	ASSFSGADEKLF
TRBJ1-4	TRBV4-2	ASSQGTGDNEKLF
TRBJ2-1	TRBV19	ASTGSLDPHNEQF
TRBJ2-7	TRBV7-9	ASSFGTGMVSH
TRBJ2-2	TRBV30	AWSVRQGGYSGELF
TRBJ1-2	TRBV12-3/TRBV12-4	ASSLGSGGYT
TRBJ2-4	TRBV30	AWTKDRNIQY
TRBJ2-5	TRBV20-1	SATSGAQETQY
TRBJ2-1	TRBV29-1	SARTSGVGSYNEQF
TRBJ2-3	TRBV4-3	ASSQESRSADTQY
TRBJ2-7	TRBV10-3	ATTGIAGNEQY
TRBJ1-1	TRBV3-1	ASSHPQGEAF
TRBJ2-7	TRBV15	ATSRDASGGGGINEQY
TRBJ1-2	TRBV3-1	ASSEFGTGGGYT
TRBJ1-1	TRBV12-3/TRBV12-4	ASSPQQGRDWAEAF
TRBJ1-1	TRBV20-1	SARDQPAAEAF
TRBJ1-1	TRBV3-1	ASSQDFRGTEAF
TRBJ2-3	TRBV5-1	ASSLVLASTDTQY
TRBJ1-5	TRBV29-1	SVRDPGRNQPQH
TRBJ2-1	TRBV5-1	ASSSWEGGINEQF
TRBJ2-5	TRBV7-2	ASRSSGTSHETQY
TRBJ1-1	TRBV2	ASSEQPALTEAF
TRBJ2-7	TRBV27	ASGALDSRSEQY
TRBJ1-1	TRBV29-1	SVEMGANTEAF
TRBJ1-4	TRBV7-8	ASSPARLLGEKLF
TRBJ1-5	TRBV12-3/TRBV12-4	ASSSPGQGYQPQH
TRBJ1-6	TRBV15	ATSVQDTGEAPLH
TRBJ2-1	TRBV18	ASSPPAGGLTYNEQF